The present T cell receptor beta chain was sequenced within a study of T cells after yellow fever vaccination. The overall study: Fractions low in cell number were prepared with SMART-Seq v4 Ultra Low Input. Overall study findings and caveats: In post-booster samples, most primary-vaccination clones reappeared (approximately 96% CD4, 88% CD8).

As TCR cDNA was made by 5'RACE template switching, a universal primer site and UMIs were added. TCRdb ran MiXCR on the 5' RACE reads and lists one entry per CDR3 protein. This sample has nearly 350,000 distinct CDR3 sequences, with approximately 8% found just once. This clonotype has a handful of counts. Its matching antigen is unknown. The CDR3 is 14 residues long. The V gene end was trimmed by 7 bases and the J gene end by 4 bases; junction bases not matched to a gene: 8. The clonotype originates from a young man who received the YFV17D yellow fever vaccine. The rearrangement joins TRBV12-3 or TRBV12-4 to TRBJ2-7; 9 bases are shared with TRBD1. The source material was PBMCs, sampled roughly seven weeks after the first yellow fever vaccination. CDR3 residues: CASTRTGASYEQYF. The CDR3 DNA is TGTGCCAGCACCCGGACAGGGGCTTCGTACGAGCAGTACTTC.